These 21 T cell receptor beta chains were all obtained from the same sample, sequenced in a study of T-cell memory formation after mild COVID-19. TCRdb re-called the 5' RACE reads with MiXCR, one entry per CDR3 protein. In the table there are more than 110,000 distinct CDR3 sequences, around 27% of which are singletons. Sequenced: PBMCs or a T cell subset sorted from them (not recorded which). Receptor source: an adult woman who had mild COVID-19 (a few samples of this study predate the infection). Cell type and time point are not known.

The chain recombines TRBV12-3 or TRBV12-4 with TRBJ1-2; D remains unclear. Trimming shortened V by 3 bases and J by 5 bases, and 10 bases separated the two germline ends. This CDR3 comprises 13 residues. In nucleotides, the CDR3 is TGTGCCAGCAGTTTTGCGGACGATTATGGCTACACCTTC. This encodes CASSFADDYGYTF.

This sequence joins TRBV12-3 or TRBV12-4 and TRBJ2-1, with a weak D call TRBD1 (5 bases). V gave up 6 bases and J gave up 11 bases, with 14 bases separating them. This CDR3 has 12 residues. CDR3 nucleotides: TGTGCCAGCAGCCCCGGACGGACAAAGCAGTTCTTC. Translated: CASSPGRTKQFF.

Only one count was recorded for this clonotype. The chain employs TRBV6-2 or TRBV6-3 and TRBJ1-5; no definite D call. V was cut by 5 bases and J by 5 bases, with 19 bases left in between. Germline V lookup: CDR1 MNHEY, CDR2 SVGEGT. This CDR3 is 16 amino acids long. This CDR3 reads CASSHAFGKADQPQHF. The CDR3 region has the DNA TGTGCCAGCAGTCACGCGTTCGGGAAGGCGGATCAGCCCCAGCATTTT.

V gene TRBV7-9 combines with J gene TRBJ2-4; D unclear. CDR1 is SEHNR, CDR2 FQNEAQ, per germline (reference sequence). The CDR3 consists of 16 residues. Trimming removed 5 bases at V and 4 bases at J, with 18 bases between. The chain's CDR3 is CASSPWLWTAKNIQYF. The CDR3 region has the DNA TGTGCCAGCAGCCCTTGGCTGTGGACGGCAAAAAACATTCAGTACTTC.

This clonotype was picked up one time. J is TRBJ1-5 and V is TRBV7-8; a possible D gene is TRBD1 (5 bases). V was pared by 1 base and J by 11 bases, with 6 bases between. Germline V gene data show CDR1 as SGHVS and CDR2 as FQNEAQ. The CDR3 contains 11 residues. The CDR3 sequence is CASSLEGSQHF. Written as DNA, the CDR3 is TGTGCCAGCAGCTTAGAGGGGTCCCAGCATTTT.

The rearrangement joins TRBV2 to TRBJ2-7, with TRBD1 identical over 8 bases. Germline V CDR1 and CDR2: SNHLY, FYNNEI. The CDR3 totals 16 residues. The trim removed 4 bases at V and 0 bases at J, leaving 8 bases unmatched. The CDR3 DNA sequence: TGTGCCAGCAGTGTCACCCCGGGACAGGTCTCCTACGAGCAGTACTTC. This encodes CASSVTPGQVSYEQYF.

The V and J genes are TRBV5-6 and TRBJ1-2; 8 bases line up with TRBD1. Germline V CDR1 and CDR2: SGHDT, YYEEEE. The CDR3 has 14 residues. V gave up 4 bases and J gave up 4 bases; unmatched junction bases: 6. CDR3 residues: CASSPETGAYGYTF. The CDR3 DNA sequence: TGTGCCAGCAGCCCCGAGACAGGGGCCTATGGCTACACCTTC.

This chain joins TRBV15 and TRBJ2-2; unclear D gene. The CDR3 covers 13 residues. V was shortened by 0 bases and J by 6 bases, with 5 bases between the two germline ends. Germline CDR1 is LNHNV and CDR2 is YYDKDF (reference sequence). This chain's CDR3 is CATSRDRAGELFF. The DNA for the CDR3 is TGTGCCACCAGCAGAGATCGTGCCGGGGAGCTGTTTTTT.

The chain is built from TRBV7-2 and TRBJ2-1; 9 bases agree with TRBD2. Germline assignment: CDR1 SGHTA and CDR2 FQGNSA. The CDR3 is made up of 17 amino acids. The V gene end was trimmed by 2 bases and the J gene end by 6 bases; junction bases not matched to a gene: 11. The CDR3: CASSLSPSGIFGNEQFF. CDR3 coding DNA: TGTGCCAGCAGCTTAAGTCCTAGCGGGATATTCGGCAATGAGCAGTTCTTC.

The chain couples TRBV20-1 to TRBJ2-1; 12 bases are a match to TRBD2. CDR3 length: 14 amino acids. With V trimmed by 0 bases and J by 11 bases, 5 bases remained unmatched. In germline, CDR1 is DFQATT, CDR2 SNEGSKA (reference sequence). The CDR3 DNA sequence: TGCAGTGCTAGAGAACTAGCGGGGGGATTTCAGCAGTTCTTC. It translates to CSARELAGGFQQFF.

V and J are TRBV6-2 or TRBV6-3 and TRBJ2-5; D is uncertain. The CDR3 runs to 13 residues. The V end lost 2 bases, the J end lost 0 bases, and 4 bases lay between the germline ends. In germline, CDR1 is MNHEY, CDR2 SVGEGT. The CDR3 DNA reads as TGTGCCAGCAGTTACCAAAACCAAGAGACCCAGTACTTC. Its translation is CASSYQNQETQYF.

CDR3 protein: CASSLINEQFF. The CDR3 nucleotides read TGTGCCAGCAGCTTAATAAATGAGCAGTTCTTC. This chain connects TRBV7-2 to TRBJ2-1; D ambiguous. The germline gives CDR1 SGHTA, CDR2 FQGNSA. The germline V and J ends were trimmed by 2 bases and 7 bases, with 3 bases remaining between them. CDR3 size: 11 residues.

This clonotype has more than one count but fewer than ten. The chain links TRBV5-6 to TRBJ2-1, with D perhaps given as TRBD1 or TRBD2 (5 bases each). V lost 0 bases and J 2 bases, leaving 12 bases between the germline ends. The CDR3 covers 16 residues. Germline V gene lookup returns CDR1 SGHDT and CDR2 YYEEEE. CDR3 region: CASSLGGGWAYNEQFF. The CDR3 nucleotides read TGTGCCAGCAGCTTGGGTGGGGGTTGGGCCTACAATGAGCAGTTCTTC.

V is TRBV7-6 and J is TRBJ2-2; D gene uncertain. The germline CDR1 and CDR2 sequences are SGHVS and FNYEAQ. This CDR3 has 13 residues. V lost 1 base, J lost 6 bases, and 6 bases lay in between. CDR3 bases: TGTGCCAGCAGCTTAGAGAGTGCCGGGGAGCTGTTTTTT. Translated, it gives CASSLESAGELFF. The full variable domain, completed using reference TRBV7-6 and TRBJ2-2, is GAGVSQSPRYKVTKRGQDVALRCDPISGHVSLYWYRQALGQGPEFLTYFNYEAQQDKSGLPNDRFSAERPEGSISTLTIQRTEQRDSAMYRCASSLESAGELFFGEGSRLTVL.

The J gene is TRBJ1-1, the V gene TRBV7-6; D is ambiguous. The CDR3 has 13 amino acids. The V end lost 5 bases, the J end lost 1 base, and 8 bases lay between the germline ends. Germline V gene data show CDR1 as SGHVS and CDR2 as FNYEAQ. The CDR3 loop reads CASSPMGNTEAFF. DNA of the CDR3: TGTGCCAGCAGCCCCATGGGGAACACTGAAGCTTTCTTT. The complete variable domain, with remaining parts taken from reference TRBV7-6 and TRBJ1-1, reads GAGVSQSPRYKVTKRGQDVALRCDPISGHVSLYWYRQALGQGPEFLTYFNYEAQQDKSGLPNDRFSAERPEGSISTLTIQRTEQRDSAMYRCASSPMGNTEAFFGQGTRLTVV.

The rearrangement uses TRBV5-4 and TRBJ1-4, with 7 bases that match TRBD1. The germline CDR1 and CDR2 sequences are SGHNT and YYREEE (reference sequence). Unmatched junction bases numbered 8, after V lost 5 bases and J lost 7 bases. The CDR3 spans 14 residues. In nucleotides, the CDR3 is TGTGCCAGCAGTAATAAAGGGGGCATTGAAAAACTGTTTTTT. Protein sequence: CASSNKGGIEKLFF.

Many counts were recorded for this clonotype. CDR3 residues: CASSQEGEGSEAFF. For the CDR3, the DNA is TGCGCCAGCAGCCAAGAAGGAGAGGGGTCTGAAGCTTTCTTT. This sequence joins TRBV4-1 and TRBJ1-1, with D maybe TRBD1 (5 bases). Trimming stripped 0 bases from V and 6 bases from J, with 11 bases between. CDR1 and CDR2 (germline): MGHRA, YSYEKL. The CDR3 is made up of 14 amino acids.

This chain uses TRBV6-6 with TRBJ1-2, with 9 nucleotides matching TRBD1. V trimming: 8 bases; J trimming: 6 bases; junction bases outside the gene matches: 13. The CDR3 is 15 residues long. Germline CDR1 reads MNHNY; CDR2 reads SVGAGI (reference sequence). The CDR3 region is CASSNVGQGYDGYTF. CDR3 nucleotide sequence: TGTGCCAGCTCAAATGTCGGACAGGGGTATGATGGCTACACCTTC.

This rearrangement joins TRBV7-9 to TRBJ2-7; no definite D call. There are 15 residues in the CDR3. Germline CDR1 and CDR2: SEHNR and FQNEAQ (reference sequence). The germline V and J ends were trimmed by 5 bases and 2 bases, with 16 bases remaining between them. DNA for the CDR3: TGTGCCAGCAGCCGAACCGCGGACGGACCCTACGAGCAGTACTTC. This translates into CASSRTADGPYEQYF.

J is TRBJ1-5 and V is TRBV4-1, with 10 bases that match TRBD1. Trimming at V came to 6 bases and at J to 1 base, leaving 12 bases not matched to a gene. Looked up from germline, CDR1 is MGHRA and CDR2 is YSYEKL. This CDR3 is built from 18 residues. The CDR3 loop is CASSMSIPGQGSNQPQHF. In nucleotides, the CDR3 is TGCGCCAGCAGTATGTCTATTCCGGGACAGGGGAGCAATCAGCCCCAGCATTTT.

This chain links TRBV5-6 with TRBJ1-2; no clear D. V was trimmed by 1 base and J by 0 bases, leaving 10 bases between them. The length of the CDR3 is 15 residues. Germline loops: CDR1 SGHDT, CDR2 YYEEEE. The CDR3 protein is CASSLTGDANYGYTF. The CDR3 bases are TGTGCCAGCAGCTTGACCGGGGATGCTAACTATGGCTACACCTTC.